The 8 T cell receptor beta chains reported below all come from one sample, sequenced in a study of blood T cell repertoires in COVID-19. Measured with immunoSEQ multiplex PCR; TCRdb has only the in-frame clones, and not every one. The sample records around 290,000 clones, roughly nine tenths being singletons. The specimen was PBMCs or T cells enriched from blood (not recorded which). These receptors originate from a woman in her forties who had recovered from COVID-19.

The V and J genes are TRBV7-2 and TRBJ2-5; TRBD2 matches at 10 bases. Germline lookup yields CDR1 SGHTA and CDR2 FQGNSA. With V trimmed by 6 bases and J by 4 bases, 8 bases remained unmatched. CDR3 length: 15 residues. CDR3: CASSSAGGRRETQYF. The CDR3 DNA reads TGTGCCAGCAGTTCAGCGGGAGGGAGACGAGAGACCCAGTACTTC. Full variable domain (remainder filled in from reference TRBV7-2 and TRBJ2-5): GAGVSQSPSNKVTEKGKDVELRCDPISGHTALYWYRQSLGQGLEFLIYFQGNSAPDKSGLPSDRFSAERTGGSVSTLTIQRTQQEDSAVYLCASSSAGGRRETQYFGPGTRLLVL.

The gene calls are TRBV12-3 or TRBV12-4 and TRBJ1-2, with TRBD1 matching over 8 bases. The CDR3 runs 13 residues. V shed 5 bases, J shed 3 bases, and the junction held 2 bases outside the gene matches. The CDR3 sequence is CASSQGADYGYTF. Written as DNA, the CDR3 is TGTGCCAGCAGTCAGGGGGCAGACTATGGCTACACCTTC.

The chain combines TRBV5-1 with TRBJ2-7; D remains ambiguous. V lost 0 bases, J lost 3 bases, and 10 bases lay in between. Germline lookup yields CDR1 SGHRS and CDR2 YFSETQ. The CDR3 contains 14 residues. The CDR3 DNA is TGCGCCAGCAGCTTGGGAGATGGGCGCTACGAGCAGTACTTC. It codes for CASSLGDGRYEQYF.

The chain has TRBV19 and TRBJ2-3; 12 positions match TRBD1. Unmatched junction bases numbered 6, after V lost 5 bases and J lost 6 bases. Per the germline V gene, CDR1 is LNHDA and CDR2 is SQIVND (reference sequence). This CDR3 has 15 amino acids. Here the CDR3 DNA reads TGTGCCAGTAGTTGGGACAGGGGGCCTGTTGATACGCAGTATTTT. Its translation: CASSWDRGPVDTQYF.

The chain recombines TRBV7-8 with TRBJ2-1; 11 nucleotides align to TRBD2. There are 17 residues in the CDR3. V gave up 5 bases and J gave up 4 bases; unmatched junction bases: 10. Germline values: CDR1 SGHVS, CDR2 FQNEAQ. The CDR3 sequence is CASSPGTSGNFYNEQFF. CDR3 in DNA: TGTGCCAGCAGCCCGGGGACTAGCGGAAACTTTTACAATGAGCAGTTCTTC.

This rearrangement joins TRBV28 to TRBJ1-2; 10 bases map to TRBD1. The CDR3 is 14 residues long. After removal of 3 bases from V and 8 bases from J, the junction contained 6 bases not matched to a gene. The germline gives CDR1 MDHEN, CDR2 SYDVKM. The CDR3: CASSLSDRGLGYTF. DNA for the CDR3: TGTGCCAGCAGTTTGTCCGACAGGGGGCTCGGCTACACCTTC.

This sequence joins TRBV6-4 and TRBJ1-2, with a possible D match to TRBD1 (6 bases). The CDR3 covers 13 residues. V was shortened by 8 bases and J by 4 bases, with 14 bases between the two germline ends. Germline V gene lookup returns CDR1 MRHNA and CDR2 SNTAGT. The CDR3 DNA sequence: TGTGCCAGCGGGGGGGCGAGGTTCTATGGCTACACCTTC. This codes for CASGGARFYGYTF.

The gene calls are TRBV11-1 and TRBJ2-7; 9 positions agree with TRBD1. Trimming took 4 bases from V and 2 from J; bases not matched to a gene: 9. The CDR3 runs to 16 residues. Germline V gene data show CDR1 as SGHAT and CDR2 as FQDESV (reference sequence). CDR3 loop: CASSSDRDRDPYEQYF. The CDR3 DNA follows: TGTGCCAGCAGCTCCGACCGGGACAGGGACCCCTACGAGCAGTACTTC. The entire variable domain, with the rest obtained from reference TRBV11-1 and TRBJ2-7, is as follows: EAEVAQSPRYKITEKSQAVAFWCDPISGHATLYWYRQILGQGPELLVQFQDESVVDDSQLPKDRFSAERLKGVDSTLKIQPAELGDSAMYLCASSSDRDRDPYEQYFGPGTRLTVT.